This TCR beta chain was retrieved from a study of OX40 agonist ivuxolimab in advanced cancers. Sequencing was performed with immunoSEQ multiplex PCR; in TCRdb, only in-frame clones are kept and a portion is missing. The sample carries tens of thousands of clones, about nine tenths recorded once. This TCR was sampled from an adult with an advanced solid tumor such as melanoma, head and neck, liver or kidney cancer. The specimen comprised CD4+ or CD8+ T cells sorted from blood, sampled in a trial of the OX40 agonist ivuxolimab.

CDR3 nucleotide sequence: TGTGCCAGCAGCGCCGGACTAGCGGGGGCCCTGGTCGAGACCCAGTACTTC. Residues: CASSAGLAGALVETQYF. The V and J genes are TRBV7-8 and TRBJ2-5; the match to TRBD2 covers 13 bases. V shed 5 bases and J 5 bases; nucleotides not matched to a gene: 11. The germline V gene encodes CDR1 SGHVS and CDR2 FQNEAQ. This CDR3 has 17 amino acids.